This T cell receptor beta chain is from a study of T cell responses to AZD1222 COVID-19 vaccine. A single count supports this clone. Its antigen is currently unknown. Clones were sequenced by immunoSEQ multiplex PCR, and TCRdb holds only the in-frame ones, with some missing. The table records about 130,000 clones, around 93% of them present only once. The CDR3 is 14 residues long. Germline V CDR1 and CDR2: KGHSH, LQKENI. Germline trimming cut 3 bases from V and 4 bases from J; bases unmatched to any gene: 5. The study's findings and limits: Unmutated variant regions reportedly attract nearly half of all spike-specific TCRs. Donors were largely white British and mainly female; clonal diversity was possibly underestimated. Increased Spike-specific TCR breadth and depth were observed after two AZD1222 doses.

The chain couples TRBV18 to TRBJ1-1, with TRBD1 matching 7 bases. This receptor was taken from an adult in good health. Sequenced here: peripheral blood, sampled on day 0 of AZD1222 vaccination. CDR3 loop: CASSPTGFGTEAFF. The CDR3, as DNA: TGTGCCAGCTCACCGACAGGGTTCGGCACTGAAGCTTTCTTT.